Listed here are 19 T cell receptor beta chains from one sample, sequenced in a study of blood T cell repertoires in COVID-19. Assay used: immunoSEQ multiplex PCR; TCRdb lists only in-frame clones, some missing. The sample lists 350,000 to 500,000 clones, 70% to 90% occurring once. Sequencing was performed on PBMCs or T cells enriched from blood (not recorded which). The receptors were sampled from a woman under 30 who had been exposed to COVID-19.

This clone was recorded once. The CDR3: CASSSSTSGAYEQYF. Here the CDR3 DNA reads TGCGCCAGCAGCTCATCCACTAGCGGTGCCTACGAGCAGTACTTC. The chain has TRBV5-1 and TRBJ2-7, with 8 positions matching TRBD2. CDR1 and CDR2 from the germline V gene are SGHRS and YFSETQ. Trimming removed 3 bases from V and 2 bases from J; junction bases left unmatched: 7. This CDR3 comprises 15 residues.

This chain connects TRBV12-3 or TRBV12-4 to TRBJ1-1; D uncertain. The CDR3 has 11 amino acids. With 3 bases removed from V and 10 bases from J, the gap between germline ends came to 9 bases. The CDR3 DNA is TGTGCCAGCAGTTTTGGCGCGGGAGCTTTCTTT. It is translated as CASSFGAGAFF.

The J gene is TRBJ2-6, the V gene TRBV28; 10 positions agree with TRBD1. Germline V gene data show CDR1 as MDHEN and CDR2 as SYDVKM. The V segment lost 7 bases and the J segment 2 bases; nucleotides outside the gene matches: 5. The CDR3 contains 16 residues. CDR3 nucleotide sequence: TGTGCCAGCAAGGGGGACAGGGGTGCTGGGGCCAACGTCCTGACTTTC. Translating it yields CASKGDRGAGANVLTF.

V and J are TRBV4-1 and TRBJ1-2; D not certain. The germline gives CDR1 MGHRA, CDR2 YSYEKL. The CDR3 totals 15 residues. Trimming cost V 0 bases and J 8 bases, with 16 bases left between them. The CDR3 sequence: CASSQDAAQTWGYTF. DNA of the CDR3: TGCGCCAGCAGCCAAGATGCGGCCCAAACTTGGGGCTACACCTTC.

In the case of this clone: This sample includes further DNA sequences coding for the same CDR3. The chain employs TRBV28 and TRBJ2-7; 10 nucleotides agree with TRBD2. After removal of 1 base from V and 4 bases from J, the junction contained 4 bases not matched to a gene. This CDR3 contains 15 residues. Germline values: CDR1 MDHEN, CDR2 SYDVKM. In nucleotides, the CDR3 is TGTGCCAGCAGTTTATCGAGCGGGGGGGCGTACGAGCAGTACTTC. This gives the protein CASSLSSGGAYEQYF.

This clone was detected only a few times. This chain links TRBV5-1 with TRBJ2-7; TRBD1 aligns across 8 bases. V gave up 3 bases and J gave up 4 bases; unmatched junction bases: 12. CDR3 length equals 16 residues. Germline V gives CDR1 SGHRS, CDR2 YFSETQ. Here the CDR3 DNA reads TGCGCCAGCAGCTCTGCCGGATCCACAGGGGGGTACGAGCAGTACTTC. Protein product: CASSSAGSTGGYEQYF.

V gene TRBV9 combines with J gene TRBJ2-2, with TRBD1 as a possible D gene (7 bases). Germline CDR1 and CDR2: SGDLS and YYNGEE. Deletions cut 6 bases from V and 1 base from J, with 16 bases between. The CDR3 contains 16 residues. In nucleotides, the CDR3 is TGTGCCAGCACATTCAGGGGGGCTGAGAACACCGGGGAGCTGTTTTTT. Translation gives CASTFRGAENTGELFF.

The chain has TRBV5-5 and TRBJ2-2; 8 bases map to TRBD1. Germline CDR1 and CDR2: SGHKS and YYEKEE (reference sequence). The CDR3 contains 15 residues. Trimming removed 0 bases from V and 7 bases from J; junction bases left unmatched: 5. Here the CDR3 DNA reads TGTGCCAGCAGCTTGGCGACAGGGGTGGGCGGGGAGCTGTTTTTT. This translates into CASSLATGVGGELFF.

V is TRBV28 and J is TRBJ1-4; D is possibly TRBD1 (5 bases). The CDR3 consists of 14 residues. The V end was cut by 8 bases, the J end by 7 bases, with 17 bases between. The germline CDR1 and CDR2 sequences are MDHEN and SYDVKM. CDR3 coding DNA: TGTGCCAGCCGCCGAGCGGGGGTGGGTGAAAAACTGTTTTTT. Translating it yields CASRRAGVGEKLFF. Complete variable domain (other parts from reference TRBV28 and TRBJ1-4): DVKVTQSSRYLVKRTGEKVFLECVQDMDHENMFWYRQDPGLGLRLIYFSYDVKMKEKGDIPEGYSVSREKKERFSLILESASTNQTSMYLCASRRAGVGEKLFFGSGTQLSVL.

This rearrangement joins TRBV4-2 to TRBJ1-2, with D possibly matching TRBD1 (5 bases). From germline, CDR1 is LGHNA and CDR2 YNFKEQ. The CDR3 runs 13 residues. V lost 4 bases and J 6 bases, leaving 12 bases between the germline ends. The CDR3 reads CASSPQGGDGYTF. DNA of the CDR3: TGTGCCAGCAGCCCACAAGGAGGGGATGGCTACACCTTC.

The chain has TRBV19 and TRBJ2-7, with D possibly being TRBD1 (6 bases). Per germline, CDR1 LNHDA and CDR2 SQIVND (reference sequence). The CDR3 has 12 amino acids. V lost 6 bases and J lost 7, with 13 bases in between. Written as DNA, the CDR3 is TGTGCCAGTAGAACAGGGTTTGGGGAGCAGTACTTC. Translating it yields CASRTGFGEQYF.

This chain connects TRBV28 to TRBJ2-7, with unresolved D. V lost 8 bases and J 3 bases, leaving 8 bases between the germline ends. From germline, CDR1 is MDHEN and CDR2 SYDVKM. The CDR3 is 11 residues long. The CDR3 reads CASRFRYEQYF. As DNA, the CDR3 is TGTGCCAGCCGGTTCCGCTACGAGCAGTACTTC.

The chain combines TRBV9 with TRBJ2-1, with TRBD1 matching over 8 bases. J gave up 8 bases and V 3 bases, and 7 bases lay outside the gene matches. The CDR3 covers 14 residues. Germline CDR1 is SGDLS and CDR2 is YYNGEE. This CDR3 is CASSADRVKDEQFF. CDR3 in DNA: TGTGCCAGCAGCGCGGACAGGGTCAAGGATGAGCAGTTCTTC.

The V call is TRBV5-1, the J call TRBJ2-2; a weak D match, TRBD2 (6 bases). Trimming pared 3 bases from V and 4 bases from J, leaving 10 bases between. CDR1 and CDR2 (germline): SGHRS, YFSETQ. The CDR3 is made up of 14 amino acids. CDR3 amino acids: CASSSGTFTGELFF. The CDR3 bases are TGCGCCAGCAGCTCCGGGACTTTCACCGGGGAGCTGTTTTTT.

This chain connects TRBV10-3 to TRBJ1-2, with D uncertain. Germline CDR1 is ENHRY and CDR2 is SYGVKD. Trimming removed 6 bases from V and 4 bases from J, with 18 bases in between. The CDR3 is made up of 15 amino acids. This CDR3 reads CAISAFGPNPYGYTF. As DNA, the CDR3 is TGTGCCATCAGCGCTTTTGGGCCGAACCCCTATGGCTACACCTTC.

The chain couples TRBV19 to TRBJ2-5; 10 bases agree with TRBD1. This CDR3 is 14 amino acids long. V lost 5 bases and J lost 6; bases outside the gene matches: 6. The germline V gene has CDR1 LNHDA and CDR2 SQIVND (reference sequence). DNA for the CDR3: TGTGCCAGTAGTGTCGACAGGGGGCTGAAGACCCAGTACTTC. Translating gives CASSVDRGLKTQYF.

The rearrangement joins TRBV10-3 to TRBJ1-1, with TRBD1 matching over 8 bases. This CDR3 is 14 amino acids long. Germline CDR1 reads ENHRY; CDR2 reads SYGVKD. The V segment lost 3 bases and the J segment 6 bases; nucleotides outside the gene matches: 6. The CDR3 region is CAISDRQGSAEAFF. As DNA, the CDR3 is TGTGCCATCAGTGATCGACAGGGGAGCGCTGAAGCTTTCTTT.

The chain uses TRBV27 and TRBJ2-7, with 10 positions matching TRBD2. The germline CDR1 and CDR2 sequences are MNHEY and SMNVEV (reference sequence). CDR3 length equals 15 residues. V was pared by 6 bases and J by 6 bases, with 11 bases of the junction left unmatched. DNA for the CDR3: TGTGCCAGCAGCCCATACCTAGCGGGAGACGGCGAGCAGTACTTC. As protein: CASSPYLAGDGEQYF.

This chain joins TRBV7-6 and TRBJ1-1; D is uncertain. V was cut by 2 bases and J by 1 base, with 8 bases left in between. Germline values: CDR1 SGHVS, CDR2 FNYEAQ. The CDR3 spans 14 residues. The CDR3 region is CASSLLTGNTEAFF. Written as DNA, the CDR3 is TGTGCCAGCAGCTTACTTACGGGGAACACTGAAGCTTTCTTT.